The rows below give T cell receptor beta chains drawn from one sample of a study of blood T cell repertoires in COVID-19. Some clones are missing from TCRdb's copy, which holds only in-frame ones; the method was immunoSEQ multiplex PCR. This sample yields roughly 250,000 clones, of which 86% are seen a single time; 3% to 4% belongs to the top ten. The specimen sequenced was PBMCs or T cells enriched from blood (not recorded which). Every receptor here comes from a woman in her 40s with acute COVID-19. Each CDR3 is given with its conserved first and last residue. A D gene is named only where the DNA matches it firmly. Clone size is shown for a subset of rows, as once, few, many or a class of expanded clone.

D gene,V gene,clone size,J gene,CDR3 DNA,CDR3 protein
TRBD1,TRBV5-1,few,TRBJ1-1,TGCGCCAGCAGCGCGGACAGGGACACTGAAGCTTTCTTT,CASSADRDTEAFF
TRBD2,TRBV25-1,.,TRBJ2-1,TGTGCCAGCACGGGCGGGAGCGGATACAATGAGCAGTTCTTC,CASTGGSGYNEQFF
.,TRBV5-5,.,TRBJ1-1,TGTGCCAGCAGCTTCGGTTACACTGAAGCTTTCTTT,CASSFGYTEAFF
.,TRBV14,.,TRBJ1-1,TGTGCCAGCAGCCAACAGGGGAACACTGAAGCTTTCTTT,CASSQQGNTEAFF
.,TRBV5-1,.,TRBJ2-1,TGCGCCAGCAGCTTGGCGGACGGGGGATACAATGAGCAGTTCTTC,CASSLADGGYNEQFF
TRBD1,TRBV2,.,TRBJ1-1,TGTGCCAGCACCTACGTTAGGGGGCGCACTGAAGCTTTCTTT,CASTYVRGRTEAFF
TRBD1,TRBV9,.,TRBJ2-7,TGTGCCAGCAGCGCTGGACAGGGACGAAGCCACGAGCAGTACTTC,CASSAGQGRSHEQYF
.,TRBV19,.,TRBJ2-7,TGTGCCAGTAGCATAGGGCCTAGCGCAACCTACGAGCAGTACTTC,CASSIGPSATYEQYF
TRBD2,TRBV7-2,.,TRBJ2-5,TGTGCCAGCAGCTTAGACGCGGGAGCCCCCCAAGAGACCCAGTACTTC,CASSLDAGAPQETQYF
TRBD1,TRBV30,.,TRBJ1-1,TGTGCCTGGGTCTCCTCTGGACAGGGTGGTGAAGCTTTCTTT,CAWVSSGQGGEAFF
.,TRBV24-1,once,TRBJ2-3,TGTGCCACCAGTGATTGGGGAGGGACAAATACGCAGTATTTT,CATSDWGGTNTQYF
TRBD1,TRBV19,.,TRBJ1-3,TGTGCCAGTAGTTTCTCGGGGGACAGCCTAATTTATGGAAACACCATATATTTT,CASSFSGDSLIYGNTIYF
TRBD2,TRBV6-4,.,TRBJ2-3,TGTGCCAGCAGTGACATATCGGGAGGTGCAGATACGCAGTATTTT,CASSDISGGADTQYF
TRBD1,TRBV28,.,TRBJ1-6,TGTGCCAGCAGAAGACGGACAGGGGCCAATTCACCCCTCCACTTT,CASRRRTGANSPLHF
.,TRBV6-5,.,TRBJ1-5,TGTGCCAGCAGTTCCGGTAGCAATCAGCCCCAGCATTTT,CASSSGSNQPQHF
TRBD1,TRBV18,.,TRBJ1-4,TGTGCCAGCTCATCTACGATTACAGGGGGCAGAGAAAAACTGTTTTTT,CASSSTITGGREKLFF
.,TRBV2,.,TRBJ2-1,TGTGCCAGCACCCCCGGTGGAGGAGCTTACAATGAGCAGTTCTTC,CASTPGGGAYNEQFF
.,TRBV6-1,.,TRBJ1-1,TGTGCCAGCAGTGAAACGAGAGCTTTCTTT,CASSETRAFF
TRBD1,TRBV7-6,.,TRBJ2-2,TGTGCCAGCAGCTTAGATTACAGGGGACACACCGGGGAGCTGTTTTTT,CASSLDYRGHTGELFF
.,TRBV10-1,few,TRBJ1-3,TGCGCCAGCAGTGATCAGGGATTTTCTGGAAACACCATATATTTT,CASSDQGFSGNTIYF
.,TRBV6-1,.,TRBJ1-5,TGTGCCAGCAGTGAAACAGGAGGGCAGCCCCAGCATTTT,CASSETGGQPQHF
.,TRBV14,.,TRBJ1-6,TGTGCCAGCAGCCATGCAGGCCCTTGGGTTAATTCACCCCTCCACTTT,CASSHAGPWVNSPLHF
.,TRBV18,.,TRBJ2-5,TGTGCCAGCTCACCGAGGACAGTGCAAGAGACCCAGTACTTC,CASSPRTVQETQYF
.,TRBV19,.,TRBJ2-7,TGTGCCAGTAGCATCACTCCCGGGACACCCTACGAGCAGTACTTC,CASSITPGTPYEQYF
TRBD2,TRBV28,.,TRBJ2-5,TGTGCCAGCAGTTCGTGGCTTACTAGCGGGAGGGGGGAGACCCAGTACTTC,CASSSWLTSGRGETQYF